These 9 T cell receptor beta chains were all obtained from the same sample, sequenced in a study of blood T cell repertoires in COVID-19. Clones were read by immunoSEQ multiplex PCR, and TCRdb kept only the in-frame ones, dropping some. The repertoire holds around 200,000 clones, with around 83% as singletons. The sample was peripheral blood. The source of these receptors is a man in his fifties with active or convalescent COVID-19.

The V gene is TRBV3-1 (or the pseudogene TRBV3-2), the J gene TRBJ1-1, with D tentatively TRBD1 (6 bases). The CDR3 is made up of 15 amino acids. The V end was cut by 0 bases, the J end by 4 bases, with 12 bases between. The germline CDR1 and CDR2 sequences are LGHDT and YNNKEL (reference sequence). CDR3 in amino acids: CASSQDRGRGTEAFF. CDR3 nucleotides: TGTGCCAGCAGCCAAGATCGCGGCAGGGGCACTGAAGCTTTCTTT.

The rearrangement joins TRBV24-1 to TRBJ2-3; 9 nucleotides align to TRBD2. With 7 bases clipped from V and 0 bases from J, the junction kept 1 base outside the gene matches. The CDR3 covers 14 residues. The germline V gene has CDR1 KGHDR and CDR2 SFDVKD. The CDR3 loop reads CATRSGGSTDTQYF. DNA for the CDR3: TGTGCCACCAGGAGCGGGGGGAGCACAGATACGCAGTATTTT.

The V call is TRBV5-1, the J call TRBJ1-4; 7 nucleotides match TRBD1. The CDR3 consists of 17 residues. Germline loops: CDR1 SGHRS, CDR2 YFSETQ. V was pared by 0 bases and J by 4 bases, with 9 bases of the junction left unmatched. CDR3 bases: TGCGCCAGCAGCTTGGAAGGGACAGCATTTAATAATGAAAAACTGTTTTTT. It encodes CASSLEGTAFNNEKLFF.

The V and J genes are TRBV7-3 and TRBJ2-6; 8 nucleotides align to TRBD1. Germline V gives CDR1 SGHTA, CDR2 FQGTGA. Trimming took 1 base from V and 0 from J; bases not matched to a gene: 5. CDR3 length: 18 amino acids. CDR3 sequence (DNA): TGTGCCAGCAGCTTAAAAGGGACAGGTGTCTCTGGGGCCAACGTCCTGACTTTC. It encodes CASSLKGTGVSGANVLTF.

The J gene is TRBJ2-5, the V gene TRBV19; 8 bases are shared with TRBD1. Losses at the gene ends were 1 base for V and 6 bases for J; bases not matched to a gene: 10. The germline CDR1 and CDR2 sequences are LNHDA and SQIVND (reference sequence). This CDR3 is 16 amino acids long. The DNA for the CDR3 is TGTGCCAGTAGTATAGGGGTGAGGACAGGGCCCAAGACCCAGTACTTC. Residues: CASSIGVRTGPKTQYF.

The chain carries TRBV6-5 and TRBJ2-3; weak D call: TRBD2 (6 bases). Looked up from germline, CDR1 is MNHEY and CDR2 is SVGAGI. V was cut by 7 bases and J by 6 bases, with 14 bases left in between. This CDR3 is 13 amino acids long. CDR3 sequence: CASTPGGADTQYF. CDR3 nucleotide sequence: TGTGCCAGCACCCCGGGCGGGGCCGATACGCAGTATTTT.

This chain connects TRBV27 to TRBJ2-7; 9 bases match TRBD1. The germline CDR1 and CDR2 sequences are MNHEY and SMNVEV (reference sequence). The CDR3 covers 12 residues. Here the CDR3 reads CATRQGAYEQYF. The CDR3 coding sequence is TGTGCAACCAGACAGGGGGCCTACGAGCAGTACTTC.

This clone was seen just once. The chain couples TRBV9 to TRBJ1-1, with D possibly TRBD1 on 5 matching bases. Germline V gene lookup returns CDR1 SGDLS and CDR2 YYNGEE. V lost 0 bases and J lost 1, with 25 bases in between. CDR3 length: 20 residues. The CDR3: CASSVALLPNTGYENTEAFF. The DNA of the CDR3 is TGTGCCAGCAGCGTAGCTCTCCTACCGAACACAGGATACGAGAACACTGAAGCTTTCTTT.

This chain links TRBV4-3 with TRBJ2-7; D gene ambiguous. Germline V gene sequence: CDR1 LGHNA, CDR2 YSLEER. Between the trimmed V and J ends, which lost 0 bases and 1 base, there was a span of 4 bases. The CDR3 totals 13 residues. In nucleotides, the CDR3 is TGCGCCAGCAGCCAAGATACTTCCTACGAGCAGTACTTC. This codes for CASSQDTSYEQYF.